A single sample is the source of the 21 T cell receptor beta chains below, sequenced in a study of cytomegalovirus exposure and HLA in healthy donors. Primers: 60 Vbeta forward and 13 Jbeta reverse. The assay was immunoSEQ multiplex PCR, and TCRdb's table has in-frame clones only and misses some. The sample lists approximately 81,000 clones, about 70% occurring once. Source material: PBMCs. All receptors derive from a woman between 45 and 65 years old in good health and CMV-seropositive.

V usage is TRBV29-1 and J usage is TRBJ2-2; the D is unclear. The ends were cut back, 5 bases at V and 1 base at J, with 5 bases in the middle. Germline V CDR1 and CDR2: SQVTM, ANQGSEA. This CDR3 comprises 12 residues. CDR3 coding DNA: TGCAGCGTTCGACAGAACACCGGGGAGCTGTTTTTT. It yields the protein CSVRQNTGELFF.

The chain links TRBV5-6 to TRBJ2-3; the D is unclear. Trimming cost V 0 bases and J 0 bases, with 5 bases left between them. CDR1 is SGHDT, CDR2 YYEEEE, per germline. The CDR3 spans 14 residues. The CDR3 region has the DNA TGTGCCAGCAGCTTGGCCCCTAGCACAGATACGCAGTATTTT. Its translation is CASSLAPSTDTQYF.

The CDR3 DNA sequence: TGTGCCAGCAGCTTAACACAGGGGGCGAACTATGGCTACACCTTC. Translated, it gives CASSLTQGANYGYTF. V is TRBV11-2 and J is TRBJ1-2; 9 nucleotides match TRBD1. CDR3 length: 15 amino acids. After removal of 2 bases from V and 2 bases from J, the junction contained 3 bases not matched to a gene. CDR1 is SGHAT and CDR2 is FQNNGV in the germline V gene.

This clone was counted ten times or more. The chain couples TRBV5-5 to TRBJ2-7; 10 positions match TRBD2. CDR3 length: 14 amino acids. Losses at the gene ends were 4 bases for V and 9 bases for J; bases not matched to a gene: 10. CDR1 is SGHKS, CDR2 YYEKEE, per germline (reference sequence). The CDR3 bases are TGTGCCAGCAGCATGTCTAGCGGGAGCAGGGCGCAGTACTTC. The encoded protein is CASSMSSGSRAQYF.

This clone was recorded only once. The chain employs TRBV7-3 and TRBJ2-1; 16 bases agree with TRBD2. Trimming took 3 bases from V and 12 from J; bases not matched to a gene: 11. From germline, CDR1 is SGHTA and CDR2 FQGTGA. The CDR3 extends over 17 amino acids. CDR3 in amino acids: CASSFAPGTSGRGRQFF. The CDR3 nucleotides are TGTGCCAGCAGCTTTGCCCCCGGGACTAGCGGGAGGGGTCGGCAGTTCTTC.

This clone was seen a single time. This chain uses TRBV4-1 with TRBJ2-1; possibly TRBD2 for D (6 bases). V lost 1 base and J 0 bases, leaving 16 bases between the germline ends. CDR3 length: 18 residues. Germline loops: CDR1 MGHRA, CDR2 YSYEKL. DNA for the CDR3: TGCGCCAGCAGCCAAGGGAGGGTTCACCAGCCCTCCTACAATGAGCAGTTCTTC. It encodes CASSQGRVHQPSYNEQFF.

This clone was counted once. The rearrangement links TRBV15 to TRBJ1-3; 8 bases fit TRBD1. V lost 3 bases and J lost 4; bases outside the gene matches: 5. Per the germline V gene, CDR1 is LNHNV and CDR2 is YYDKDF (reference sequence). This CDR3 comprises 15 residues. This CDR3 reads CATSRVTGAGNTIYF. The CDR3, as DNA: TGTGCCACCAGCAGGGTGACAGGGGCCGGAAACACCATATATTTT.

The DNA of the CDR3 is TGTGCCAGCAGCGGATCCTCAGCGGGGCAGGGGAATTATGGCTACACCTTC. Its protein product is CASSGSSAGQGNYGYTF. The chain has TRBV9 and TRBJ1-2, with D tentatively TRBD1 (6 bases). The CDR3 runs 17 residues. The germline V gene encodes CDR1 SGDLS and CDR2 YYNGEE. V lost 3 bases, J lost 5 bases, and 23 bases lay in between.

The chain carries TRBV28 and TRBJ2-1, with 7 bases fitting TRBD2. Germline CDR1 reads MDHEN; CDR2 reads SYDVKM. The V gene end was trimmed by 10 bases and the J gene end by 3 bases; junction bases not matched to a gene: 9. CDR3 length: 14 amino acids. CDR3 loop: CATKPGGGYNEQFF. The CDR3 nucleotides read TGTGCCACCAAGCCTGGCGGGGGCTACAATGAGCAGTTCTTC.

This clone was seen a handful of times. J is TRBJ1-6 and V is TRBV7-8, with 9 positions matching TRBD1. J gave up 14 bases and V 3 bases, and 8 bases lay outside the gene matches. The CDR3 is 14 amino acids. Germline V CDR1 and CDR2: SGHVS, FQNEAQ. CDR3 sequence: CASSLGTGPSALHF. As DNA, the CDR3 is TGTGCCAGCAGCTTGGGGACAGGGCCCTCGGCCCTCCACTTT.

This sequence joins TRBV30 and TRBJ2-5; weak D call: TRBD2 (6 bases). V dropped 3 bases and J dropped 5 bases, with 7 bases sitting between them. The CDR3 sequence is 11 residues long. Germline V CDR1 and CDR2: GTSNPN, SVGIG (reference sequence). The CDR3 spells CAWSGSETQYF. In nucleotides, the CDR3 is TGTGCCTGGAGCGGGAGTGAGACCCAGTACTTC.

V usage is TRBV11-3 and J usage is TRBJ1-1, with 10 positions matching TRBD1. The CDR3 runs to 16 residues. Germline V lookup: CDR1 SGHNT, CDR2 YENEEA. J was trimmed by 5 bases and V by 5 bases; bases with no gene match: 11. The CDR3 is CASSPLAGTGVTEAFF. In DNA form, the CDR3 reads TGTGCCAGCAGCCCACTCGCGGGGACAGGGGTAACTGAAGCTTTCTTT.

This clone was found a few times. The chain links TRBV6-4 to TRBJ1-2, with D unresolved. Germline V gene sequence: CDR1 MRHNA, CDR2 SNTAGT. V shed 4 bases and J shed 6 bases, with 18 bases lying between them. The CDR3 has 15 amino acids. The CDR3 loop is CASSVSGGFSDGYTF. Written as DNA, the CDR3 is TGTGCCAGCAGTGTCTCGGGAGGGTTTAGCGATGGCTACACCTTC.

In its sample, this clone was seen a few times. The DNA of the CDR3 is TGCGCCAGCAGCTTGGCCCCGCAGGGGGCGTCCGGAAACACCATATATTTT. Residues: CASSLAPQGASGNTIYF. V and J are TRBV5-1 and TRBJ1-3, with 8 bases aligning to TRBD1. Germline CDR1 reads SGHRS; CDR2 reads YFSETQ. V gave up 0 bases and J gave up 4 bases; unmatched junction bases: 9. The CDR3 is 17 residues long.

The chain carries TRBV18 and TRBJ2-7; 8 bases line up with TRBD2. CDR3 length equals 13 residues. Germline lookup yields CDR1 KGHSH and CDR2 LQKENI. The V segment lost 3 bases and the J segment 5 bases; nucleotides outside the gene matches: 3. Here the CDR3 DNA reads TGTGCCAGCTCACCCGGGGGGGGGAACGAGCAGTACTTC. Its translation: CASSPGGGNEQYF. The whole variable domain, filled in from reference TRBV18 and TRBJ2-7, reads NAGVMQNPRHLVRRRGQEARLRCSPMKGHSHVYWYRQLPEEGLKFMVYLQKENIIDESGMPKERFSAEFPKEGPSILRIQQVVRGDSAAYFCASSPGGGNEQYFGPGTRLTVT.

This clone was observed a few times. The J gene is TRBJ2-5, the V gene TRBV2; D call uncertain. The CDR3 is 12 amino acids. Per germline, CDR1 SNHLY and CDR2 FYNNEI. Trimming cost V 5 bases and J 2 bases, with 6 bases left between them. In nucleotides, the CDR3 is TGTGCCAGCAGTCCGGTACAAGAGACCCAGTACTTC. It encodes CASSPVQETQYF.

The gene calls are TRBV5-4 and TRBJ2-7; 7 bases agree with TRBD1. Germline values: CDR1 SGHNT, CDR2 YYREEE (reference sequence). The CDR3 has 14 amino acids. V gave up 3 bases and J gave up 4 bases; unmatched junction bases: 7. CDR3 protein: CASSSDRNRYEQYF. CDR3 bases: TGTGCCAGCAGCTCGGACAGGAATCGATACGAGCAGTACTTC.

The table lists this clone with a count of one. The V gene is TRBV11-2, the J gene TRBJ1-5; D unresolved. V lost 1 base and J lost 5, with 6 bases in between. Germline V gives CDR1 SGHAT, CDR2 FQNNGV. The CDR3 totals 13 residues. The CDR3 DNA follows: TGTGCCAGCAGCTTAGGGCGGTATCAGCCCCAGCATTTT. Translating it yields CASSLGRYQPQHF.

V and J are TRBV2 and TRBJ1-1, with D possibly TRBD1 on 5 matching bases. The CDR3 length is 13 residues. V shed 4 bases and J shed 1 base, with 7 bases lying between them. Germline V gene data show CDR1 as SNHLY and CDR2 as FYNNEI. The CDR3 is CASSADTNTEAFF. In DNA, the CDR3 is TGTGCCAGCAGTGCGGACACGAACACTGAAGCTTTCTTT.

The chain has TRBV30 and TRBJ1-2; TRBD1 aligns across 7 bases. CDR3 length: 12 residues. V lost 4 bases, J lost 8 bases, and 7 bases stayed unmatched. Germline V lookup: CDR1 GTSNPN, CDR2 SVGIG (reference sequence). CDR3 nucleotide sequence: TGTGCCTGGAATTACAGGGGATCCGGCTACACCTTC. It specifies CAWNYRGSGYTF.

This clone turned up a few times. A junction end diverges from the germline sequence, so it may reflect a read error. This chain links TRBV6-5 with TRBJ1-4; a weak D match, TRBD1 (5 bases). Germline V gene sequence: CDR1 MNHEY, CDR2 SVGAGI. The CDR3 consists of 15 residues. The CDR3 loop is CASSYSTGTIEKLFF. Here the CDR3 DNA reads TGTGCCAGCAGTTACTCAACCGGGACTATTGAAAAACTGTTTTTT.